This record looks at one T cell receptor beta chain sequence and its context. Its antigen is undetermined. V shed 5 bases and J shed 9 bases, with 11 bases lying between them. The CDR3 contains 12 residues. CDR1 and CDR2 from the germline V gene are LGHDT and YNNKEL (reference sequence). These data belong to a study of T cell responses to AZD1222 COVID-19 vaccine. Here immunoSEQ multiplex PCR was the method, and the copy in TCRdb shows in-frame clones only, minus some. The sample has some 150,000 clones; 90% to 95% are singletons. Study-level results: Baseline serology detected seropositivity in only six AZD1222 recipients. Regions 160-218 and 743-854 held dominance among vaccine-associated CD4 TCRs, which spanned spike. Targeting of unmutated variant regions was reportedly seen in nearly half of spike-specific TCRs. Spike-specific TCR repertoires showed rising breadth and depth after two AZD1222 doses.

The chain uses TRBV3-1 (or the pseudogene TRBV3-2) and TRBJ2-1; D ambiguous. This specimen consisted of peripheral blood, obtained on day 0 of AZD1222 vaccination. The source is an adult in good health. The CDR3 DNA reads TGTGCCAGCAGCTTCGGTCGCGTTGAGCAGTTCTTC. It specifies CASSFGRVEQFF.